Each of the 7 T cell receptor beta chains below was sequenced from the same sample in a study of blood T cell repertoires in COVID-19. Sequenced by immunoSEQ multiplex PCR; TCRdb stores in-frame clones only, minus some. This table holds about 330,000 clones, approximately 89% found once. The sequenced sample was PBMCs or T cells enriched from blood (not recorded which). The receptors were gathered from a man aged 25 to 45 who had recovered from COVID-19.

The V gene is TRBV2, the J gene TRBJ2-6; D remains unclear. The V end lost 2 bases, the J end lost 0 bases, and 8 bases lay between the germline ends. CDR1 and CDR2 (germline): SNHLY, FYNNEI. The CDR3 covers 16 residues. The CDR3, as DNA: TGTGCCAGCAGTGAACCGGTTAGCTCTGGGGCCAACGTCCTGACTTTC. It codes for CASSEPVSSGANVLTF.

The CDR3 reads CASSTTGELFF. The DNA of the CDR3 is TGTGCCAGCAGCACTACAGGGGAGCTGTTTTTT. V and J are TRBV12-3 or TRBV12-4 and TRBJ2-2; D is ambiguous. The V end lost 6 bases, the J end lost 8 bases, and 7 bases lay between the germline ends. The length of the CDR3 is 11 residues.

The rearrangement uses TRBV30 and TRBJ1-5; D ambiguous. CDR3 length: 15 residues. In germline, CDR1 is GTSNPN, CDR2 SVGIG (reference sequence). Trimming shortened V by 0 bases and J by 0 bases, and 9 bases separated the two germline ends. Written as DNA, the CDR3 is TGTGCCTGGAGTGTATTTTCGGGTAGCAATCAGCCCCAGCATTTT. Amino acids: CAWSVFSGSNQPQHF.

V and J are TRBV5-4 and TRBJ2-2; D gene uncertain. The CDR3 consists of 15 residues. The V gene's germline CDR1 is SGHNT and CDR2 YYREEE (reference sequence). V shed 1 base and J shed 0 bases, with 7 bases lying between them. The CDR3 nucleotides are TGTGCCAGCAGCTTGCCTAGTCCGAACACCGGGGAGCTGTTTTTT. This codes for CASSLPSPNTGELFF. The full variable domain, rest sourced from reference TRBV5-4 and TRBJ2-2, is ETGVTQSPTHLIKTRGQQVTLRCSSQSGHNTVSWYQQALGQGPQFIFQYYREEENGRGNFPPRFSGLQFPNYSSELNVNALELDDSALYLCASSLPSPNTGELFFGEGSRLTVL.

The rearrangement joins TRBV28 to TRBJ1-1; the D gene is possibly TRBD1 (6 bases). V lost 3 bases to trimming and J lost 4 bases, with 15 bases between them. The germline gives CDR1 MDHEN, CDR2 SYDVKM. The CDR3 is 15 residues long. This CDR3 is CASSLGGAGATEAFF. CDR3 DNA: TGTGCCAGCAGTTTGGGGGGGGCGGGGGCCACTGAAGCTTTCTTT.

In this sample, this clone turned up once. The CDR3 reads CASSGSSGAYEQYF. CDR3 coding DNA: TGTGCCAGCAGTGGTTCTAGCGGTGCCTACGAGCAGTACTTC. The chain is built from TRBV2 and TRBJ2-7, with TRBD2 matching 7 bases. The CDR3 contains 14 residues. The V gene's germline CDR1 is SNHLY and CDR2 FYNNEI. Trimming cost V 4 bases and J 2 bases; bases outside gene matches: 5.

The V call is TRBV29-1, the J call TRBJ1-2; 7 bases match TRBD1. CDR3 length: 13 residues. Germline CDR1 reads SQVTM; CDR2 reads ANQGSEA. Trimming cost V 4 bases and J 2 bases; bases outside gene matches: 4. CDR3: CSVGQGENYGYTF. The CDR3 DNA follows: TGCAGCGTTGGACAGGGCGAAAACTATGGCTACACCTTC.